This T cell receptor (beta chain) emerged from a study of regulatory T cells in long-lasting Graves disease. Whole-study context: For under 3 months, newly diagnosed Graves' patients had been taking antithyroid drugs.

General study points: TRBV28, TRBJ1-2 and TRBJ2-5 emerged as the favored segments in persistent disease.

Germline CDR1 reads SQVTM; CDR2 reads ANQGSEA. V was shortened by 4 bases and J by 6 bases, with 12 bases between the two germline ends. The CDR3 extends over 13 amino acids. About this clonotype itself: The antigen is not known.

Building of the TCR beta libraries involved iRepertoire HTBI primers and Arm-PCR of CDR3 regions. Via MiXCR, TCRdb re-called the multiplex PCR reads, giving one row per CDR3 protein. The sample contains about 400,000 distinct CDR3 sequences, about a sixth of which appear only once. The time point was: newly diagnosed GD, antithyroid drugs for less than 3 months. There was RNA extracted from PBMCs, and the TCR library was made from it. Per American Thyroid Association guidelines, Graves' disease was diagnosed. EDTA tubes received around 9 milliliters of collected peripheral blood. This chain joins TRBV29-1 and TRBJ2-2; no clear D gene. The input for sequencing was peripheral blood mononuclear cells (PBMCs), taken at new diagnosis, from a patient treated with antithyroid drugs. This receptor was taken from a female donor with Graves disease. The chain's CDR3 is CSVGVQASGELFF. DNA for the CDR3: TGCAGCGTTGGAGTTCAGGCCTCCGGGGAGCTGTTTTTT.